This entry lists 30 T cell receptor beta chains sequenced from one sample in a study of T-cell reconstitution after alpha-beta-depleted transplantation in children. Study results and limitations: Diversity and T-cell counts at one year after transplant derived mostly from new T cells.

Unique molecular identifiers were incorporated during preparation of the TCRbeta library. One entry per CDR3 protein, called by TCRdb with MiXCR from the PCR reads. The table lists 250,000 to 300,000 distinct CDR3 sequences, over 7% of them singletons. The antigens for these receptors are not known. The sample consisted of peripheral blood, taken 360 days after TCRalphabeta/CD19-depleted stem cell transplant. Receptors originate from a female patient between 2 and 15 years old who had a stem cell transplant for Fanconi anemia, so the T cells may come from the graft donor.

The chain recombines TRBV19 with TRBJ1-5; D might be TRBD1 (5 bases). Germline CDR1 reads LNHDA; CDR2 reads SQIVND (reference sequence). The CDR3 loop spans 18 amino acids. With 6 bases removed from V and 2 bases from J, the gap between germline ends came to 23 bases. The CDR3 sequence: CASSFLFLPGTRNQPQHF. The CDR3 nucleotides read TGTGCCAGTAGCTTCTTATTCCTTCCCGGGACTCGCAATCAGCCCCAGCATTTT. Combining the CDR3 with reference TRBV19 and TRBJ1-5 gives the whole variable domain DGGITQSPKYLFRKEGQNVTLSCEQNLNHDAMYWYRQDPGQGLRLIYYSQIVNDFQKGDIAEGYSVSREKKESFPLTVTSAQKNPTAFYLCASSFLFLPGTRNQPQHFGDGTRLSIL.

This clonotype was counted at least ten times. V usage is TRBV20-1 and J usage is TRBJ1-2; D is perhaps TRBD1 (5 bases). CDR1 is DFQATT and CDR2 is SNEGSKA in the germline V gene (reference sequence). V shed 6 bases and J shed 1 base, with 9 bases lying between them. The CDR3 has 12 residues. The DNA of the CDR3 is TGCAGTGCCCCTAGGGGTAACTATGGCTACACCTTC. Its translation: CSAPRGNYGYTF.

This clonotype was recorded a few times. The V call is TRBV2, the J call TRBJ2-7, with no clear D. The germline V and J ends were trimmed by 6 bases and 5 bases, with 17 bases remaining between them. This CDR3 comprises 14 residues. Looked up from germline, CDR1 is SNHLY and CDR2 is FYNNEI. The CDR3 spells CASRALGNRDEQYF. The CDR3 DNA follows: TGTGCCAGCAGGGCCCTGGGGAATCGCGACGAGCAGTACTTC.

This clonotype was recorded at least ten times. The rearrangement uses TRBV28 and TRBJ1-2, with no clear D. Trimming took 3 bases from V and 3 from J, leaving 8 bases between them. Germline lookup yields CDR1 MDHEN and CDR2 SYDVKM. The CDR3 consists of 13 residues. The CDR3 sequence is CASSFGFDYGYTF. CDR3 nucleotide sequence: TGTGCCAGCAGTTTTGGATTTGACTATGGCTACACCTTC.

This clonotype was seen many times. The chain has TRBV28 and TRBJ2-1; TRBD2 aligns across 13 bases. Germline CDR1 reads MDHEN; CDR2 reads SYDVKM. V dropped 5 bases and J dropped 6; count of bases not matched to a gene: 10. The CDR3 is 17 amino acids. The CDR3 nucleotides are TGTGCCAGCAGTCAACCTCGGGGACTAGCGGGGAGCAATGAGCAGTTCTTC. Protein: CASSQPRGLAGSNEQFF.

This clonotype was seen ten or more times. V usage is TRBV20-1 and J usage is TRBJ1-5; D is uncertain. Looked up from germline, CDR1 is DFQATT and CDR2 is SNEGSKA (reference sequence). The CDR3 has 13 amino acids. V lost 0 bases, J lost 7 bases, and 10 bases lay in between. The CDR3 DNA sequence: TGCAGTGCTAGAGACTTGGGAGGCCAGCCCCAGCATTTT. It encodes CSARDLGGQPQHF.

This clonotype was detected many times. The V and J genes are TRBV11-1 and TRBJ2-1; D may be TRBD1 (6 bases). The CDR3 has 15 amino acids. Germline CDR1 reads SGHAT; CDR2 reads FQDESV (reference sequence). The ends were cut back, 4 bases at V and 3 bases at J, with 13 bases in the middle. CDR3 in amino acids: CASSSQQGSYNEQFF. The CDR3, as DNA: TGTGCCAGCAGCTCCCAACAGGGAAGCTACAATGAGCAGTTCTTC.

The chain carries TRBV7-9 and TRBJ1-5; weak D call: TRBD1 (5 bases). The CDR3 contains 15 residues. The germline gives CDR1 SEHNR, CDR2 FQNEAQ (reference sequence). Trimming pared 4 bases from V and 3 bases from J, leaving 13 bases between. The CDR3 protein is CASSSGGAYNQPQHF. The CDR3 DNA reads TGTGCCAGCAGCTCCGGAGGGGCGTACAATCAGCCCCAGCATTTT.

This clonotype was detected a few times. This chain links TRBV5-6 with TRBJ2-1, with 11 bases lining up with TRBD2. The CDR3 length is 15 residues. V dropped 2 bases and J dropped 8; count of bases not matched to a gene: 6. The germline V gene encodes CDR1 SGHDT and CDR2 YYEEEE. CDR3 loop: CASSFSTSGGHEQFF. DNA of the CDR3: TGTGCCAGCAGCTTTAGTACTAGCGGGGGCCATGAGCAGTTCTTC.

This clonotype was observed at least ten times. This chain joins TRBV6-1 and TRBJ1-5; D might be TRBD1 (6 bases). Trimming removed 4 bases at V and 2 bases at J, with 12 bases between. CDR1 and CDR2 (germline): MNHNS, SASEGT. The CDR3 contains 15 residues. This chain's CDR3 is CASSVWGLGNQPQHF. The CDR3 DNA sequence: TGTGCCAGCAGTGTATGGGGGCTTGGCAATCAGCCCCAGCATTTT.

This clonotype was observed a handful of times. The rearrangement uses TRBV11-2 and TRBJ1-6; D may be TRBD1 (5 bases). V lost 3 bases, J lost 14 bases, and 17 bases lay in between. Looked up from germline, CDR1 is SGHAT and CDR2 is FQNNGV. This CDR3 has 14 amino acids. The CDR3 loop reads CASSLRRARDALHF. In nucleotides, the CDR3 is TGTGCCAGCAGCTTGCGCAGGGCCCGTGATGCCCTCCACTTT. The full variable domain, rest sourced from reference TRBV11-2 and TRBJ1-6, is EAGVAQSPRYKIIEKRQSVAFWCNPISGHATLYWYQQILGQGPKLLIQFQNNGVVDDSQLPKDRFSAERLKGVDSTLKIQPAKLEDSAVYLCASSLRRARDALHFGNGTRLTVT.

Only a few counts were recorded for this clonotype. The chain carries TRBV6-2 or TRBV6-3 and TRBJ1-2; D gene ambiguous. V was clipped by 4 bases and J by 5 bases, with 8 bases between them. Looked up from germline, CDR1 is MNHEY and CDR2 is SVGEGT. CDR3 length equals 12 residues. CDR3 coding DNA: TGTGCCAGCAGTTTTGGGAGATATGGCTACACCTTC. It codes for CASSFGRYGYTF.

This clonotype was found many times. The chain combines TRBV7-9 with TRBJ2-3; 8 nucleotides match TRBD2. Per germline, CDR1 SEHNR and CDR2 FQNEAQ (reference sequence). The CDR3 runs 16 residues. V lost 0 bases and J lost 2; bases outside the gene matches: 4. CDR3: CASSLASGGHTDTQYF. In nucleotides, the CDR3 is TGTGCCAGCAGCTTAGCCAGCGGGGGACACACAGATACGCAGTATTTT.

This chain joins TRBV7-3 and TRBJ2-7; D unresolved. V lost 4 bases and J 9 bases, leaving 13 bases between the germline ends. This CDR3 is 12 amino acids long. Germline CDR1 and CDR2: SGHTA and FQGTGA. CDR3 nucleotides: TGTGCCAGCAGCTCCGGACCCACGGGGCAGTACTTC. Its translation: CASSSGPTGQYF.

This clonotype was seen a few times. The V and J genes are TRBV3-1 and TRBJ2-3; 8 bases line up with TRBD2. CDR3 length equals 16 residues. The germline V gene has CDR1 LGHDT and CDR2 YNNKEL (reference sequence). V lost 5 bases, J lost 2 bases, and 9 bases stayed unmatched. The CDR3 protein is CASSKMGTRNTDTQYF. The CDR3 bases are TGTGCCAGCAGCAAGATGGGGACTAGAAACACAGATACGCAGTATTTT.

V gene TRBV5-6 combines with J gene TRBJ2-4; 7 bases line up with TRBD1. V lost 1 base to trimming and J lost 5 bases; unmatched junction nucleotides: 3. Germline V gene sequence: CDR1 SGHDT, CDR2 YYEEEE. The CDR3 is 14 amino acids. The CDR3 coding sequence is TGTGCCAGCAGCTTGAAGGGGGCGGAAAACATTCAGTACTTC. It codes for CASSLKGAENIQYF. Based on the CDR3 plus reference TRBV5-6 and TRBJ2-4, the full variable domain is DAGVTQSPTHLIKTRGQQVTLRCSPKSGHDTVSWYQQALGQGPQFIFQYYEEEERQRGNFPDRFSGHQFPNYSSELNVNALLLGDSALYLCASSLKGAENIQYFGAGTRLSVL.

The genes are TRBV11-2 and TRBJ2-2; unclear D gene. V lost 0 bases, J lost 6 bases, and 8 bases lay in between. From germline, CDR1 is SGHAT and CDR2 FQNNGV. The CDR3 sequence is 14 residues long. Written as DNA, the CDR3 is TGTGCCAGCAGCTTAGACTCGTTCCCCGGGGAGCTGTTTTTT. Protein product: CASSLDSFPGELFF. Complete variable domain (other parts from reference TRBV11-2 and TRBJ2-2): EAGVAQSPRYKIIEKRQSVAFWCNPISGHATLYWYQQILGQGPKLLIQFQNNGVVDDSQLPKDRFSAERLKGVDSTLKIQPAKLEDSAVYLCASSLDSFPGELFFGEGSRLTVL.

This clonotype was observed a handful of times. V usage is TRBV5-1 and J usage is TRBJ1-2; TRBD1 matches at 12 bases. In germline, CDR1 is SGHRS, CDR2 YFSETQ. V lost 3 bases to trimming and J lost 5 bases; unmatched junction nucleotides: 2. The CDR3 has 14 residues. The CDR3 region has the DNA TGCGCCAGCAGCTGGGACAGGGGGCGTTATGGCTACACCTTC. Its protein product is CASSWDRGRYGYTF.

This clonotype showed up just a few times. The genes are TRBV19 and TRBJ2-3, with D unclear. The V and J ends lost 5 bases and 9 bases respectively, with 15 bases between them. This CDR3 has 13 amino acids. The germline V gene encodes CDR1 LNHDA and CDR2 SQIVND (reference sequence). CDR3 region: CASSPGRPWTQYF. CDR3 sequence (DNA): TGTGCCAGTAGTCCCGGGCGACCCTGGACGCAGTATTTT.

This clonotype was observed many times. This rearrangement joins TRBV20-1 to TRBJ2-5; no clear D gene. Germline assignment: CDR1 DFQATT and CDR2 SNEGSKA (reference sequence). The CDR3 consists of 13 residues. Trimming pared 1 base from V and 4 bases from J, leaving 10 bases between. This CDR3 reads CSARGQVIETQYF. CDR3 DNA: TGCAGTGCTAGAGGCCAAGTCATAGAGACCCAGTACTTC.

A note on this clonotype: A read error may explain this, as a much larger clone is one base away. The chain links TRBV11-1 to TRBJ2-3; TRBD1 matches 7 bases. In germline, CDR1 is SGHAT, CDR2 FQDESV (reference sequence). The CDR3 extends over 20 amino acids. CDR3 coding DNA: TGTGCCAGCATCTTAGAAATCCGCCGGGACAGCAACCTATACACAGATACGCAGTATTTT. Encoded protein: CASILEIRRDSNLYTDTQYF.

This chain joins TRBV10-3 and TRBJ2-5; TRBD1 matches 8 bases. This CDR3 contains 15 residues. J lost 1 base, V lost 7 bases, and 8 bases had no gene match. CDR1 is ENHRY and CDR2 is SYGVKD in the germline V gene. The CDR3 bases are TGTGCCATCAAGATGGGGCAGGGGGCCCAAGAGACCCAGTACTTC. This gives the protein CAIKMGQGAQETQYF.

This clonotype has a count of ten or more. The rearrangement joins TRBV6-5 to TRBJ2-1; D is possibly TRBD2 (6 bases). Germline V CDR1 and CDR2: MNHEY, SVGAGI. The CDR3 spans 16 residues. The V and J ends lost 5 bases and 7 bases respectively, with 21 bases between them. The DNA of the CDR3 is TGTGCCAGCAGTATGTCCGGGACTCTCCTGGATAATGAGCAGTTCTTC. Amino acid sequence: CASSMSGTLLDNEQFF.

This clonotype was counted many times. The chain couples TRBV5-1 to TRBJ2-7, with TRBD2 as a possible D gene (6 bases). V lost 3 bases and J lost 3, with 13 bases in between. CDR1 is SGHRS and CDR2 is YFSETQ in the germline V gene. The CDR3 extends over 14 amino acids. This CDR3 is CASSSLTRNYEQYF. DNA for the CDR3: TGCGCCAGCAGCTCCCTGACTAGAAACTACGAGCAGTACTTC.

This clonotype was seen ten or more times. The chain carries TRBV2 and TRBJ2-3, with 10 bases matching TRBD2. The CDR3 spans 15 residues. The germline CDR1 and CDR2 sequences are SNHLY and FYNNEI. The V segment lost 5 bases and the J segment 5 bases; nucleotides outside the gene matches: 7. CDR3 sequence (DNA): TGTGCCAGCAGTCCTCTAGCGGGGGCAGGAGATACGCAGTATTTT. Amino acids: CASSPLAGAGDTQYF.

The chain carries TRBV5-4 and TRBJ2-3; D remains unclear. This CDR3 has 13 residues. The germline V gene has CDR1 SGHNT and CDR2 YYREEE (reference sequence). The V end was cut by 0 bases, the J end by 4 bases, with 6 bases between. The CDR3 coding sequence is TGTGCCAGCAGCTTGGCCATATCAGATACGCAGTATTTT. This gives the protein CASSLAISDTQYF.

This clonotype was seen at least ten times. The chain combines TRBV28 with TRBJ2-7, with a tentative D call TRBD1 (6 bases). CDR1 is MDHEN and CDR2 is SYDVKM in the germline V gene. The CDR3 has 13 amino acids. The V end was cut by 3 bases, the J end by 5 bases, with 11 bases between. CDR3 loop: CASSFLGANEQYF. CDR3 DNA: TGTGCCAGCAGTTTTTTGGGGGCCAACGAGCAGTACTTC.

This clonotype was found a few times. The chain carries TRBV18 and TRBJ1-2; no firm D call. The CDR3 runs 12 residues. Trimming removed 3 bases at V and 3 bases at J, with 5 bases between. Germline CDR1 KGHSH, CDR2 LQKENI. The CDR3, as DNA: TGTGCCAGCTCACCCAAAGACTATGGCTACACCTTC. Its protein is CASSPKDYGYTF.

This clonotype was seen many times. The genes are TRBV10-1 and TRBJ1-2; no firm D call. Germline V lookup: CDR1 WNHNN, CDR2 SYGVQD (reference sequence). The CDR3 runs 14 residues. V was clipped by 5 bases and J by 1 base, with 11 bases between them. The CDR3 loop is CASSPDGLNYGYTF. The CDR3 nucleotides are TGCGCCAGCAGTCCTGACGGACTTAACTATGGCTACACCTTC.

The sample holds many counts of this clonotype. V and J are TRBV12-3 or TRBV12-4 and TRBJ2-5; no reliable D call. There are 15 residues in the CDR3. V was cut by 3 bases and J by 4 bases, with 15 bases left in between. CDR3 loop: CASSLPDGRLETQYF. CDR3 sequence (DNA): TGTGCCAGCAGTTTGCCCGACGGACGGTTAGAGACCCAGTACTTC.